This entry concerns a single TCR beta chain. The data are from a study of blood T cell repertoires in COVID-19. Looking at the study overall: Collection of acute and convalescent COVID-19 samples took place in the United States, Italy and Spain.

Original processing methods: Nucleated cell number was recorded as an estimate derived from reference gene primer amplification. Profiled with immunoSEQ multiplex PCR; TCRdb holds only in-frame clones, not every one. D and trimming were read from the DNA, whereas the V and J calls and clone size are those reported in that table. Of about 350,000 clones listed, roughly 84% were seen once; the top ten hold 2.5% to 3.5%. Participant-given clinical history determined each cohort assignment. Cohort 3 recovered donors had two negative PCRs, clearance, or symptom resolution. CDR1 and CDR2 (germline): DFQATT, SNEGSKA (reference sequence). With 8 bases clipped from V and 5 bases from J, the junction kept 5 bases outside the gene matches. The CDR3 spans 11 residues.

The chain is built from TRBV20-1 and TRBJ1-2; 7 nucleotides align to TRBD1. The sequence came from a woman aged 25 to 39 who had recovered from COVID-19. The sequenced sample was PBMCs or T cells enriched from blood (not recorded which). The chain's CDR3 is CSFTGEYGYTF. CDR3 coding DNA: TGCAGTTTCACAGGGGAATATGGCTACACCTTC.